These 32 T cell receptor beta chains were all obtained from the same sample, sequenced in a study of molecular identifiers for immune sequencing clone quantification. TCRdb independently ran MiXCR on the PCR reads; one entry per CDR3 protein. Of over 600,000 distinct CDR3 sequences listed, roughly 21% are singletons. Sequencing input: naive CD8+ T cells from blood, with Jurkat cell RNA spiked in. The subset: FACS-sorted CD8+CD4-CCR7+CD45RA+ naive T cells. The receptors were sampled from a human donor in good health. Some libraries in this study had Jurkat cell RNA spiked in.

This clonotype was counted only a few times. This chain links TRBV5-1 with TRBJ1-2; D unclear. Germline V lookup: CDR1 SGHRS, CDR2 YFSETQ. The CDR3 has 15 residues. V was pared by 0 bases and J by 8 bases, with 17 bases between. CDR3 sequence: CASSLAVNLWRGYTF. CDR3 nucleotides: TGCGCCAGCAGCTTGGCCGTGAATTTATGGAGGGGCTACACCTTC.

In regard to this clonotype: This sequence may be a read error, since a much larger clone differs from it by one base. The CDR3: CATSDFPSGRQYF. Written as DNA, the CDR3 is TGTGCCACCAGTGATTTTCCTAGCGGGAGGCAGTACTTC. This rearrangement joins TRBV24-1 to TRBJ2-7; 10 bases are shared with TRBD2. Losses at the gene ends were 1 base for V and 9 bases for J; bases not matched to a gene: 2. CDR1 and CDR2 (germline): KGHDR, SFDVKD. This CDR3 spans 13 amino acids.

There are many counts of this clonotype. This chain links TRBV27 with TRBJ2-7; a weak D match, TRBD2 (7 bases). CDR3 length: 15 residues. Germline lookup yields CDR1 MNHEY and CDR2 SMNVEV (reference sequence). Trimming removed 7 bases at V and 5 bases at J, with 21 bases between. CDR3 sequence reads: CASNNARGGGNEQYF. The DNA for the CDR3 is TGTGCCAGCAATAACGCGAGAGGGGGGGGCAACGAGCAGTACTTC.

This clonotype was found many times. V and J are TRBV11-2 and TRBJ2-3; tentative D call: TRBD1 (6 bases). Per the germline V gene, CDR1 is SGHAT and CDR2 is FQNNGV. The CDR3 totals 15 residues. Trimming removed 4 bases from V and 3 bases from J, with 14 bases in between. The chain's CDR3 is CASSSDLGQTDTQYF. The CDR3 region has the DNA TGTGCCAGCAGCTCCGACCTAGGACAGACAGATACGCAGTATTTT.

Concerning this clonotype: One base away lies a much larger clone, so this may be a sequencing read error. The chain recombines TRBV5-6 with TRBJ2-3, with 8 bases aligning to TRBD1. Trimming cost V 4 bases and J 1 base; bases outside gene matches: 8. Germline V gene sequence: CDR1 SGHDT, CDR2 YYEEEE. This CDR3 has 16 amino acids. CDR3 bases: TGTGCCAGCAGCACAGGACAGGGACCTCGCACAGATACGCAGTATTTT. Translated, it gives CASSTGQGPRTDTQYF.

This clonotype was recorded at least ten times. This chain uses TRBV27 with TRBJ2-5, with a weak D call TRBD2 (6 bases). The CDR3 spans 13 residues. Germline-derived CDR1 and CDR2 are MNHEY and SMNVEV (reference sequence). Trimming pared 10 bases from V and 0 bases from J, leaving 12 bases between. The CDR3 loop is CATGGADQETQYF. The CDR3 DNA reads TGTGCCACAGGAGGGGCAGACCAAGAGACCCAGTACTTC.

Details on this clonotype: The CDR3 end shows no conserved phenylalanine or tryptophan, and so a read error is likely. The chain carries TRBV3-1 and TRBJ2-5; D may be TRBD2 (5 bases). V lost 0 bases and J lost 3, with 17 bases in between. The CDR3 consists of 17 residues. Germline values: CDR1 LGHDT, CDR2 YNNKEL (reference sequence). CDR3 in DNA: TGTGCCAGCAGCCAAGATCTACTAGGTAGATTCGAAGAGACCCAGTACTCC. This gives the protein CASSQDLLGRFEETQYS.

On this clonotype: The germline gene is not matched at one end of the junction; a read error may be the cause. The chain couples TRBV20-1 to TRBJ2-1, with 8 bases identical to TRBD2. CDR1 and CDR2 (germline): DFQATT, SNEGSKA (reference sequence). This CDR3 is built from 14 residues. The CDR3 DNA is TGCAGTGCTAGAGATCTACTAGCGGACAATGAGCAGCTCTTC. Translating gives CSARDLLADNEQLF.

This clonotype was picked up many times. The chain combines TRBV20-1 with TRBJ1-1; D remains ambiguous. Per germline, CDR1 DFQATT and CDR2 SNEGSKA (reference sequence). The CDR3 is made up of 13 amino acids. V gave up 1 base and J gave up 8 bases, with 14 bases separating them. The CDR3 sequence: CSARGLDRSEAFF. CDR3 DNA: TGCAGTGCTAGAGGTCTGGACCGTTCGGAAGCTTTCTTT.

This clonotype was detected many times. The genes are TRBV6-5 and TRBJ1-1; weak D call: TRBD1 (6 bases). The CDR3 has 14 residues. In germline, CDR1 is MNHEY, CDR2 SVGAGI. V lost 3 bases, J lost 0 bases, and 8 bases lay in between. CDR3: CASSYSGVNTEAFF. The CDR3 region has the DNA TGTGCCAGCAGTTATTCAGGGGTGAACACTGAAGCTTTCTTT.

The chain combines TRBV6-5 with TRBJ1-2, with D possibly matching TRBD1 (6 bases). V dropped 3 bases and J dropped 4 bases, with 21 bases sitting between them. The CDR3 contains 17 residues. Germline V gene data show CDR1 as MNHEY and CDR2 as SVGAGI. CDR3 loop: CASSYRGGRGLGYGYTF. CDR3 sequence (DNA): TGTGCCAGCAGTTATCGAGGCGGCAGGGGCTTGGGCTATGGCTACACCTTC.

On this clonotype itself: This may be a read error: a much more frequent sequence differs by one nucleotide. The CDR3 DNA follows: TGTGCCGGCAGTTTAGCCAGGTTTATTCAGCCCCAGCATTTT. Encoded protein: CAGSLARFIQPQHF. The chain links TRBV28 to TRBJ1-5, with no clear D. The CDR3 is 14 amino acids. The germline V gene encodes CDR1 MDHEN and CDR2 SYDVKM.

As regards this clonotype: A read error is possible here, since a much larger clone lies one base away. The chain has TRBV7-2 and TRBJ2-7, with TRBD1 as a possible D gene (6 bases). CDR1 SGHTA and CDR2 FQGNSA come from the germline V gene. V lost 2 bases to trimming and J lost 6 bases, with 20 bases between them. The CDR3 is made up of 16 amino acids. This CDR3 reads CASSLPERDKTCEQYF. CDR3 sequence (DNA): TGTGCCAGCAGCTTACCCGAACGGGACAAAACCTGCGAGCAGTACTTC.

This clonotype has a count of ten or more. V is TRBV27 and J is TRBJ2-3, with 8 bases aligning to TRBD2. The CDR3 loop spans 17 amino acids. The germline V gene encodes CDR1 MNHEY and CDR2 SMNVEV (reference sequence). Trimming cost V 3 bases and J 2 bases; bases outside gene matches: 10. CDR3 nucleotides: TGTGCCAGCAGTTTGGTGGGCGCGGGAGGAGTCACAGATACGCAGTATTTT. Its protein product is CASSLVGAGGVTDTQYF.

At least ten counts were recorded for this clonotype. The chain combines TRBV9 with TRBJ2-7; 12 nucleotides line up with TRBD2. Trimming took 2 bases from V and 4 from J; bases not matched to a gene: 4. The CDR3 covers 15 residues. Germline-derived CDR1 and CDR2 are SGDLS and YYNGEE. CDR3: CASSVTGTSGYEQYF. The CDR3 DNA is TGTGCCAGCAGCGTCACCGGGACTAGCGGGTACGAGCAGTACTTC.

The V gene is TRBV30, the J gene TRBJ2-1; 7 bases agree with TRBD2. The V gene end was trimmed by 0 bases and the J gene end by 4 bases; junction bases not matched to a gene: 6. The germline gives CDR1 GTSNPN, CDR2 SVGIG (reference sequence). This CDR3 is 15 amino acids long. The DNA of the CDR3 is TGTGCCTGGAGTGTAGGGAGCGGGGTTTACAATGAGCAGTTCTTC. This encodes CAWSVGSGVYNEQFF.

Many counts were recorded for this clonotype. The J gene is TRBJ2-2, the V gene TRBV20-1, with 7 bases fitting TRBD2. The germline V gene has CDR1 DFQATT and CDR2 SNEGSKA (reference sequence). CDR3 length: 16 residues. Losses at the gene ends were 3 bases for V and 5 bases for J; bases not matched to a gene: 12. CDR3 sequence reads: CSARKRGSDGTGELFF. In DNA, the CDR3 is TGCAGTGCTAGGAAGCGGGGCAGCGACGGGACCGGGGAGCTGTTTTTT.

In the case of this clonotype: This may be a read error: a much more frequent sequence differs by one nucleotide. The chain carries TRBV12-5 and TRBJ2-1; D not certain. The germline CDR1 and CDR2 sequences are LGHNT and FRNRAP. The CDR3 is 15 residues long. V was cut by 4 bases and J by 6 bases, with 16 bases left in between. The CDR3 coding sequence is TGTGCTAGTGGTTCCCCCGTAGGCAGAACCAATGAGCAGTTCTTC. This sequence encodes CASGSPVGRTNEQFF.

Comment on this clonotype: It may be a read error: a sequence one base away is much more abundant. The rearrangement links TRBV6-2 or TRBV6-3 to TRBJ1-1; TRBD1 might be the D (5 bases). CDR1 and CDR2 from the germline V gene are MNHEY and SVGEGT. The length of the CDR3 is 13 residues. CDR3 in amino acids: CASSYLGVTEASF. The DNA of the CDR3 is TGTGCCAGCAGTTACTTAGGGGTCACTGAAGCTTCCTTT.

This clonotype was detected ten times or more. CDR3 DNA sequence: TGCAGTGCTAGAGATAAGGAAGGCAGGGATAATGAAAAACTGTTTTTT. This sequence encodes CSARDKEGRDNEKLFF. The chain employs TRBV20-1 and TRBJ1-4, with D perhaps TRBD1 (5 bases). The CDR3 is 16 residues long. The germline V gene encodes CDR1 DFQATT and CDR2 SNEGSKA (reference sequence). Deletions cut 0 bases from V and 4 bases from J, with 15 bases between.

There are many counts of this clonotype. The genes are TRBV12-3 or TRBV12-4 and TRBJ2-7; D perhaps matches TRBD1 (6 bases). V was cut by 5 bases and J by 2 bases, with 16 bases left in between. The CDR3 covers 15 residues. The CDR3 DNA reads TGTGCCAGCAGTGACGGACAGACCGCGGCCTACGAGCAGTACTTC. Translating it yields CASSDGQTAAYEQYF.

This clonotype was seen many times. The V and J genes are TRBV7-9 and TRBJ2-2, with TRBD2 as a possible D gene (6 bases). Per the germline V gene, CDR1 is SEHNR and CDR2 is FQNEAQ (reference sequence). Deletions cut 4 bases from V and 6 bases from J, with 9 bases between. The CDR3 consists of 13 residues. The CDR3 spells CASSSRLAGELFF. CDR3 nucleotide sequence: TGTGCCAGCAGCTCAAGACTAGCCGGGGAGCTGTTTTTT.

The chain recombines TRBV7-3 with TRBJ2-1, with 7 bases lining up with TRBD2. The CDR3 sequence is 21 residues long. The J segment lost 0 bases and the V segment lost 2 bases, leaving 19 bases of the junction unmatched. Per germline, CDR1 SGHTA and CDR2 FQGTGA. As DNA, the CDR3 is TGTGCCAGCAGCTTATCCCCGACCGCTGAAATAGCGGGTCACTCCTACAATGAGCAGTTCTTC. This sequence encodes CASSLSPTAEIAGHSYNEQFF.

This clonotype has ten or more counts. The chain uses TRBV6-1 and TRBJ1-1; D ambiguous. The V and J ends lost 8 bases and 1 base respectively, with 11 bases between them. The CDR3 loop spans 13 amino acids. CDR1 and CDR2 (germline): MNHNS, SASEGT. The CDR3 DNA follows: TGTGCCAGCTCCCGGGTACGGAACACTGAAGCTTTCTTT. Translating gives CASSRVRNTEAFF.

Notes on this clonotype: A much larger clone is a single base away; this may be a read error. Given the absence of the conserved phenylalanine or tryptophan at the CDR3 end, a read error is likely. V and J are TRBV27 and TRBJ1-5; D might be TRBD1 (5 bases). Germline V gene lookup returns CDR1 MNHEY and CDR2 SMNVEV (reference sequence). Trimming left V 0 bases short and J 7 bases short, with 10 bases between. The CDR3 is made up of 14 amino acids. In nucleotides, the CDR3 is TGTGCCAGCAGTTTATCGGGGGTTAGGCAGCCCCAGCATTCT. Protein product: CASSLSGVRQPQHS.

This clonotype was picked up many times. V is TRBV28 and J is TRBJ2-5; 7 bases are a match to TRBD2. The germline V gene has CDR1 MDHEN and CDR2 SYDVKM. This CDR3 has 17 amino acids. Trimming cost V 3 bases and J 2 bases; bases outside gene matches: 12. The CDR3 DNA reads as TGTGCCAGCAGTTTCCCCGGAGCTAGCGGATCACAAGAGACCCAGTACTTC. Its translation is CASSFPGASGSQETQYF. Filled out from reference TRBV28 and TRBJ2-5, the complete variable domain reads DVKVTQSSRYLVKRTGEKVFLECVQDMDHENMFWYRQDPGLGLRLIYFSYDVKMKEKGDIPEGYSVSREKKERFSLILESASTNQTSMYLCASSFPGASGSQETQYFGPGTRLLVL.

This clonotype was observed at least ten times. The chain couples TRBV29-1 to TRBJ2-2; D gene uncertain. Germline-derived CDR1 and CDR2 are SQVTM and ANQGSEA. V lost 4 bases to trimming and J lost 0 bases, with 6 bases between them. The CDR3 contains 13 residues. Here the CDR3 reads CSVVSANTGELFF. The CDR3 nucleotides are TGCAGCGTTGTGTCCGCGAACACCGGGGAGCTGTTTTTT.

About this clonotype itself: With a much larger clone just one base away, this may be a read error. This chain links TRBV15 with TRBJ1-2, with D possibly matching TRBD1 (6 bases). CDR1 LNHNV and CDR2 YYDKDF come from the germline V gene (reference sequence). Deletions cut 1 base from V and 5 bases from J, with 11 bases between. The CDR3 runs to 14 residues. The chain's CDR3 is CATSRGRTAYGYTF. For the CDR3, the DNA is TGTGCCACCAGCAGAGGAAGGACAGCTTATGGCTACACCTTC. The full variable domain, with the rest looked up from reference TRBV15 and TRBJ1-2, is DAMVIQNPRYQVTQFGKPVTLSCSQTLNHNVMYWYQQKSSQAPKLLFHYYDKDFNNEADTPDNFQSRRPNTSFCFLDIRSPGLGDTAMYLCATSRGRTAYGYTFGSGTRLTVV.

For this clonotype: Just one base apart from a much larger clone, this may be a read error. The V call is TRBV11-2, the J call TRBJ2-7; 10 bases are a match to TRBD1. Germline CDR1 and CDR2: SGHAT and FQNNGV. The V and J ends lost 4 bases and 9 bases, in that order; junction bases with no gene match: 9. This CDR3 is built from 14 residues. The CDR3 loop is CASSSQGTGVGQYF. The DNA for the CDR3 is TGTGCCAGCAGCTCGCAAGGGACAGGGGTCGGGCAGTACTTC.

This clonotype was seen at least ten times. DNA for the CDR3: TGTGCCAGCAGTTACTCCAGGAACCTGGCCTACGAGCAGTACTTC. It translates to CASSYSRNLAYEQYF. The genes are TRBV6-6 and TRBJ2-7; D unclear. Germline CDR1 is MNHNY and CDR2 is SVGAGI (reference sequence). V lost 0 bases and J 2 bases, leaving 11 bases between the germline ends. The CDR3 loop spans 15 amino acids.

Note on this clonotype: A much larger clone lies one base from this, so it may be a read error. The CDR3 region has the DNA TGTGCCAGCAGCTTGGAGGTGTCGGGACAGCTGCCGAACATTGAAGCTTTCTTT. It translates to CASSLEVSGQLPNIEAFF. The rearrangement joins TRBV5-5 to TRBJ1-1, with 7 bases lining up with TRBD1. The CDR3 runs 18 residues. Germline lookup yields CDR1 SGHKS and CDR2 YYEKEE (reference sequence).

This clonotype was seen a few times. This chain links TRBV20-1 with TRBJ2-7; the match to TRBD2 covers 10 bases. Germline CDR1 and CDR2: DFQATT and SNEGSKA (reference sequence). Trimming cost V 1 base and J 3 bases; bases outside gene matches: 9. The CDR3 has 16 amino acids. The CDR3 DNA reads as TGCAGTGCTAGAGCTTCACTAGCGGGGACCTTCTACGAGCAGTACTTC. It is translated as CSARASLAGTFYEQYF.